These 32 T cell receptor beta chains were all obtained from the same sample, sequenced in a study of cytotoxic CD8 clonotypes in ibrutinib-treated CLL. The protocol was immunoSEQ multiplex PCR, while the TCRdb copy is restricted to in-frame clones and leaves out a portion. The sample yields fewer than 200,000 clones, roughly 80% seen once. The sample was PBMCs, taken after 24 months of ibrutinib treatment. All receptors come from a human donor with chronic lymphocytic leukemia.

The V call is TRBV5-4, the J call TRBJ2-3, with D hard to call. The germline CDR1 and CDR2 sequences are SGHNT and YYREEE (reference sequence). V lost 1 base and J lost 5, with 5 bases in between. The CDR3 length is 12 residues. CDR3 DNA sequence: TGTGCCAGCAGCTTGAGGCAAGATACGCAGTATTTT. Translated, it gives CASSLRQDTQYF.

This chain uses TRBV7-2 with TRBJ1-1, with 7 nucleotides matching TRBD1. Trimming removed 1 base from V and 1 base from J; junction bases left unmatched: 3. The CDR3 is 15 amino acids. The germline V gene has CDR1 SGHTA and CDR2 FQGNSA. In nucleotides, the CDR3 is TGTGCCAGCAGCTTAGGAGGGGGCAGGAACACTGAAGCTTTCTTT. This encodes CASSLGGGRNTEAFF. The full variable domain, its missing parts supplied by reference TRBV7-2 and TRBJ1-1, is GAGVSQSPSNKVTEKGKDVELRCDPISGHTALYWYRQSLGQGLEFLIYFQGNSAPDKSGLPSDRFSAERTGGSVSTLTIQRTQQEDSAVYLCASSLGGGRNTEAFFGQGTRLTVV.

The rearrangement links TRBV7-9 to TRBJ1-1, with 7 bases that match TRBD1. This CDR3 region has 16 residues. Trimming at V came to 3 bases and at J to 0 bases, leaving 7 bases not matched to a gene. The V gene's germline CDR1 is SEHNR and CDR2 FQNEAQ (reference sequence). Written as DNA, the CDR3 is TGTGCCAGCAGCTTCTATGTAGGGGGCCTGAACACTGAAGCTTTCTTT. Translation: CASSFYVGGLNTEAFF.

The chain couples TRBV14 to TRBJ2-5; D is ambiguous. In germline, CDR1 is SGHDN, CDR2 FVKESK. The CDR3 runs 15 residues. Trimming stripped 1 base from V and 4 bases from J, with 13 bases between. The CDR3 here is CASSQVYGIGETQYF. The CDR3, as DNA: TGTGCCAGCAGCCAAGTCTATGGGATTGGAGAGACCCAGTACTTC.

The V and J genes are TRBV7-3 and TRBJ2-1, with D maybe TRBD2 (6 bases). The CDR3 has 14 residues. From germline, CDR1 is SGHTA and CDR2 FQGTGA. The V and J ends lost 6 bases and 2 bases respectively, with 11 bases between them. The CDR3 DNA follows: TGTGCCAGCAGGGCACTAGCCACCTACAATGAGCAGTTCTTC. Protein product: CASRALATYNEQFF. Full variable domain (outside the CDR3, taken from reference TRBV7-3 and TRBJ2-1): GAGVSQTPSNKVTEKGKYVELRCDPISGHTALYWYRQSLGQGPEFLIYFQGTGAADDSGLPNDRFFAVRPEGSVSTLKIQRTERGDSAVYLCASRALATYNEQFFGPGTRLTVL.

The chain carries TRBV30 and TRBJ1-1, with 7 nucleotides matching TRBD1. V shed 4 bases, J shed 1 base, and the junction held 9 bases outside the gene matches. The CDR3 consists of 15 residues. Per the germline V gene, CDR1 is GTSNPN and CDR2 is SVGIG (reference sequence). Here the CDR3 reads CAWMIKTGRNTEAFF. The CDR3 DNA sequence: TGTGCCTGGATGATAAAGACAGGGAGGAACACTGAAGCTTTCTTT. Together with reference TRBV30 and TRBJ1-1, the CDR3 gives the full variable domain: SQTIHQWPATLVQPVGSPLSLECTVEGTSNPNLYWYRQAAGRGLQLLFYSVGIGQISSEVPQNLSASRPQDRQFILSSKKLLLSDSGFYLCAWMIKTGRNTEAFFGQGTRLTVV.

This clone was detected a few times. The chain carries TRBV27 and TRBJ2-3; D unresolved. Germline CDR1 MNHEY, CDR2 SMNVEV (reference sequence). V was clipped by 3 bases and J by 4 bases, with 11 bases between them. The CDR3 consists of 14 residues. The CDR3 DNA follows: TGTGCCAGCAGTTTTAGGTATGATGCAGATACGCAGTATTTT. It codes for CASSFRYDADTQYF.

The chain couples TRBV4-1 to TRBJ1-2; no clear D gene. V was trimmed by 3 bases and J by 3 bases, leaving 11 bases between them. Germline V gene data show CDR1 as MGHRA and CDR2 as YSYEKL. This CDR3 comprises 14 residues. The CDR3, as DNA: TGCGCCAGCAGCCACTTGGCGTCGGACTATGGCTACACCTTC. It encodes CASSHLASDYGYTF.

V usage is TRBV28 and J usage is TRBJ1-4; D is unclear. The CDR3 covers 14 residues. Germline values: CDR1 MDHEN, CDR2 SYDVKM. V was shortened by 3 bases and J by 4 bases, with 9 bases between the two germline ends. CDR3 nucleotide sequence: TGTGCCAGCAGTTTCACGGGGTTTAATGAAAAACTGTTTTTT. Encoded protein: CASSFTGFNEKLFF.

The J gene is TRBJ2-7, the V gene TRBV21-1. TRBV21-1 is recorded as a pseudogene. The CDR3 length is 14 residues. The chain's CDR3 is CASSRPQNFYEQYF. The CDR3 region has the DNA TGTGCCAGCAGCAGGCCCCAAAACTTTTACGAGCAGTACTTC.

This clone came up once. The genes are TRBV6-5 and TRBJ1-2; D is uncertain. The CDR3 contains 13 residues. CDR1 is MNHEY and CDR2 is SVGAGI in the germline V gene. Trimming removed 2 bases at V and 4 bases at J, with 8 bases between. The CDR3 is CASSYGSFYGYTF. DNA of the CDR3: TGTGCCAGCAGTTACGGCAGCTTCTATGGCTACACCTTC.

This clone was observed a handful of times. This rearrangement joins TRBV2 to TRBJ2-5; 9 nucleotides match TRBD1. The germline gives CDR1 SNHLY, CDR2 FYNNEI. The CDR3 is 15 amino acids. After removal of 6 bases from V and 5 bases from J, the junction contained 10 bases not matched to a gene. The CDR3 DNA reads TGTGCCAGCAGAAGGGACAGGGTAGAAATCGAGACCCAGTACTTC. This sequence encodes CASRRDRVEIETQYF.

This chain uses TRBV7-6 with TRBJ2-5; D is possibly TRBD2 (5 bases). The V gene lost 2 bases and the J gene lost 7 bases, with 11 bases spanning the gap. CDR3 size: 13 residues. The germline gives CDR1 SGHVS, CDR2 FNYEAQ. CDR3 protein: CASSLPSSGTQYF. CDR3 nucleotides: TGTGCCAGCAGCTTACCTAGCAGCGGGACCCAGTACTTC.

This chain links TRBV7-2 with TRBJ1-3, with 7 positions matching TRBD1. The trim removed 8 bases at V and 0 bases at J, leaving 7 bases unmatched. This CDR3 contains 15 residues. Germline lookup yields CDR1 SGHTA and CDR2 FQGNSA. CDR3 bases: TGTGCCAGCGGAGGACAGGCCCTCTCTGGAAACACCATATATTTT. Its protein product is CASGGQALSGNTIYF.

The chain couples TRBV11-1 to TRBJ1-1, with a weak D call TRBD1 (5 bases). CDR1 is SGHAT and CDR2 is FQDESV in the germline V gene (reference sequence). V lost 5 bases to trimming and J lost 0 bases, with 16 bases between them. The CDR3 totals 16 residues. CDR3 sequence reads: CASSPQNRQLNTEAFF. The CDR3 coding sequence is TGTGCCAGCAGCCCCCAGAACCGACAGCTGAACACTGAAGCTTTCTTT.

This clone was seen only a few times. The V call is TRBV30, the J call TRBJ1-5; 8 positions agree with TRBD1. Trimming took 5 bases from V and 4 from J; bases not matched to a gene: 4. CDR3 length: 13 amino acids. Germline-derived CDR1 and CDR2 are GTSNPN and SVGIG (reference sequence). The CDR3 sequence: CAWDRGSNQPQHF. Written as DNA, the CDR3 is TGTGCCTGGGACAGGGGCTCGAATCAGCCCCAGCATTTT.

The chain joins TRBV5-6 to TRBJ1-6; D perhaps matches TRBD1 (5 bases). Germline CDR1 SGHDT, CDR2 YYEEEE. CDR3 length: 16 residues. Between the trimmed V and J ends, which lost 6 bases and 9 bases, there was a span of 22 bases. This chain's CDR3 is CASTKLPGGGGSPLHF. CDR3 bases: TGTGCCAGCACCAAATTACCCGGGGGAGGTGGTTCACCCCTCCACTTT. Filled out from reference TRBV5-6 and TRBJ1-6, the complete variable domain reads DAGVTQSPTHLIKTRGQQVTLRCSPKSGHDTVSWYQQALGQGPQFIFQYYEEEERQRGNFPDRFSGHQFPNYSSELNVNALLLGDSALYLCASTKLPGGGGSPLHFGNGTRLTVT.

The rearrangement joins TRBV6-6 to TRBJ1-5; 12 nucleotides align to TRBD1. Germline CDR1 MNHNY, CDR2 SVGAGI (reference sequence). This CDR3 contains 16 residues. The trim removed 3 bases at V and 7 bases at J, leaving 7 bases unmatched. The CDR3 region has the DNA TGTGCCAGCAGTTATTCCCGGGACAGGGGGCGGCAGCCCCAGCATTTT. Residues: CASSYSRDRGRQPQHF.

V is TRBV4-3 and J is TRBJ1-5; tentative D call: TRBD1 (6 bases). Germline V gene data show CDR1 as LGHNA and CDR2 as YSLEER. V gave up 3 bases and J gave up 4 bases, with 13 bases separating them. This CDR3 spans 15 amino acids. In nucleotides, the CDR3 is TGCGCCAGCAGCCATACAGGGAGGATGAATCAGCCCCAGCATTTT. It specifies CASSHTGRMNQPQHF.

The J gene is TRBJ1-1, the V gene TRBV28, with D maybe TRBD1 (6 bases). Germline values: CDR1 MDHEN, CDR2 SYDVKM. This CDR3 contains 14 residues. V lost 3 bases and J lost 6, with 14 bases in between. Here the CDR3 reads CASSFHRVRAEAFF. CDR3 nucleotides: TGTGCCAGCAGTTTCCACAGGGTGAGGGCTGAAGCTTTCTTT.

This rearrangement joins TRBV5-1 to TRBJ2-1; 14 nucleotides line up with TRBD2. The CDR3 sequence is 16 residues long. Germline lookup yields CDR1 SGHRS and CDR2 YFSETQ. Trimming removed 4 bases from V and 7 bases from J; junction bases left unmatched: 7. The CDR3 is CASSRGLAGVRNEQFF. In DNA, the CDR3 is TGCGCCAGCAGCAGGGGACTAGCGGGAGTACGGAATGAGCAGTTCTTC.

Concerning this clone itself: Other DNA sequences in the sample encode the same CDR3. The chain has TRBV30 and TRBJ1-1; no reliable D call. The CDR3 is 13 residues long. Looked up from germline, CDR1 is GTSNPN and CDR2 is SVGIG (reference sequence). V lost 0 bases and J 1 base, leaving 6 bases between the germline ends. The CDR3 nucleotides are TGTGCCTGGAGTGTGAGTAGGAACACTGAAGCTTTCTTT. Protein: CAWSVSRNTEAFF.

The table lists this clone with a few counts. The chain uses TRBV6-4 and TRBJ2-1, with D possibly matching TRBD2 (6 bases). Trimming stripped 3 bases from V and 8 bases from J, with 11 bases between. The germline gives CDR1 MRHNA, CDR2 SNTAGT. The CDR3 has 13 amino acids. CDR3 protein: CASSDGEAYEQFF. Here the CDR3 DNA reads TGTGCCAGCAGTGATGGGGAGGCTTATGAGCAGTTCTTC.

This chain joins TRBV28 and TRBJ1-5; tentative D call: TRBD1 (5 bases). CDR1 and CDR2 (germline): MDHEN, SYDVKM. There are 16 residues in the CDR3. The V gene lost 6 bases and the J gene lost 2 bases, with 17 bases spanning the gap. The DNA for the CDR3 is TGTGCCAGCAGCCCAAGGGCCAGGGCGGGCAATCAGCCCCAGCATTTT. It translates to CASSPRARAGNQPQHF.

This CDR3 reads CASRARWRPQHF. The CDR3 nucleotides read TGTGCCAGCAGGGCCCGGTGGAGGCCCCAGCATTTT. V is TRBV2 and J is TRBJ1-5; D remains unclear. This CDR3 is built from 12 residues. The ends were cut back, 6 bases at V and 9 bases at J, with 12 bases in the middle. Germline V gene sequence: CDR1 SNHLY, CDR2 FYNNEI.

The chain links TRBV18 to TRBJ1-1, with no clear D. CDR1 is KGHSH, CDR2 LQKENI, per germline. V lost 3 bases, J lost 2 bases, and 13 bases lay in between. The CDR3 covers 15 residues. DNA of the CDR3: TGTGCCAGCTCACCCCGAACGGCAGATAACACTGAAGCTTTCTTT. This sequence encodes CASSPRTADNTEAFF.

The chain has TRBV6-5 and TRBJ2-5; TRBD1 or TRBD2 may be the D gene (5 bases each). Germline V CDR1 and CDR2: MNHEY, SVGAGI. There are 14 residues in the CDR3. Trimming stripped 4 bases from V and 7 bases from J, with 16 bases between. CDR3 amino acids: CASSFAGDQGTQYF. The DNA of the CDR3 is TGTGCCAGCAGTTTCGCCGGGGATCAGGGGACCCAGTACTTC.

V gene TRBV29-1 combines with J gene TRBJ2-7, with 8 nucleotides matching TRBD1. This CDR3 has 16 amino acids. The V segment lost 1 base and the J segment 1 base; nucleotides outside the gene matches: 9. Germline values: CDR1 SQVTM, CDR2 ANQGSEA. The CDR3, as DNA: TGCAGCGTTGAAGGCGCCGAGACAGGGGCATCCTACGAGCAGTACTTC. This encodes CSVEGAETGASYEQYF.

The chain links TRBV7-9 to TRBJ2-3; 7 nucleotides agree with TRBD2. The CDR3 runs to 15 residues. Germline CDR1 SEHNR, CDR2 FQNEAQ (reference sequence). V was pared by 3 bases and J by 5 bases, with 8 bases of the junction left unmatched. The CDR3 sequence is CASSFSAGVIDTQYF. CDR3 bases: TGTGCCAGCAGCTTTAGCGCGGGAGTGATAGATACGCAGTATTTT.

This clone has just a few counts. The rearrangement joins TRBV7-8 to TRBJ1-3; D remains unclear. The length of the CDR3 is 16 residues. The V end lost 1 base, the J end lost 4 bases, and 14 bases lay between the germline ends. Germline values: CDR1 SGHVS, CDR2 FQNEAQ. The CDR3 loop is CASSLGRRRGGNTIYF. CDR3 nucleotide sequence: TGTGCCAGCAGCTTAGGGAGGCGGCGAGGAGGAAACACCATATATTTT.

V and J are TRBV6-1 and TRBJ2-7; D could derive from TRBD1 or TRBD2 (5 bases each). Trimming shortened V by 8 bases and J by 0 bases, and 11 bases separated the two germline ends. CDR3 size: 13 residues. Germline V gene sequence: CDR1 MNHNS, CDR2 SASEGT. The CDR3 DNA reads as TGTGCCAGCCTTTTCGGGGCCTCCTACGAGCAGTACTTC. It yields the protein CASLFGASYEQYF.

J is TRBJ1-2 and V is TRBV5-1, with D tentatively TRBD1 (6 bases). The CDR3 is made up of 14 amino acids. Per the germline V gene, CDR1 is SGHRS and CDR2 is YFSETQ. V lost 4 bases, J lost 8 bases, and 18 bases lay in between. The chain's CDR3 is CASSRDNPAEGYTF. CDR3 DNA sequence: TGCGCCAGCAGCCGGGACAACCCTGCGGAAGGCTACACCTTC.